This TCR beta chain is drawn from a study of blood T cell repertoires in COVID-19. Per germline, CDR1 KGHSH and CDR2 LQKENI. This CDR3 is 18 amino acids long. V shed 1 base and J 0 bases; nucleotides not matched to a gene: 9. Repertoires were generated with immunoSEQ multiplex PCR, while TCRdb's copy carries only in-frame clones and drops some. The sample shows around 290,000 clones, more than 80% of them seen only once. The sequenced sample consisted of PBMCs or T cells enriched from blood (not recorded which). The sequence was collected from a woman under 40 who had recovered from COVID-19. The chain links TRBV18 to TRBJ2-1; 7 positions match TRBD2. CDR3 region: CASSPQGQAGFSYNEQFF. The CDR3 DNA reads as TGTGCCAGCTCACCACAGGGGCAAGCGGGATTCTCCTACAATGAGCAGTTCTTC.